These T cell receptor beta chains were read from a single sample in a study of long-term antiretroviral therapy in people with HIV. Generated by immunoSEQ multiplex PCR, the TCRdb table keeps only in-frame clones and is missing some. The sample carries tens of thousands of clones, 85% recorded once. The sequencing used unsorted PBMCs, collected about 3.3 years after starting antiretroviral therapy. Receptors originate from a man younger than 35 with HIV. The CDR3 runs from the conserved cysteine through the conserved F or W. D genes are given only for firm matches. Clone size is not always given. Where it is, it says once, few, many or a class for expanded clones.

abundance	d_gene	j_gene	v_gene	CDR3nt	CDR3aa
NA	NA	TRBJ2-7	TRBV27	TGTGCCAGCAGTCCAAACACGTACGAGCAGTACTTC	CASSPNTYEQYF
NA	NA	TRBJ2-3	TRBV5-1	TGCGCCAGCAGCTTAGAGGGAGCCCGCACAGATACGCAGTATTTT	CASSLEGARTDTQYF
NA	NA	TRBJ2-1	TRBV4-3	TGCGCCAGCAGCCAGACTGCGGGACAGGGATCTAGCGGGAGCCATTACAATGAGCAGTTCTTC	CASSQTAGQGSSGSHYNEQFF
NA	NA	TRBJ2-7	TRBV4-3	TGCGCCAGCAGCCAAGCGCGGGGTCCTGCCTACGAGCAGTACTTC	CASSQARGPAYEQYF
NA	NA	TRBJ1-3	TRBV23-1	TGCGCCAGCAGTCCGCGGACACTCCGGAAAGCATCTGGAAACACCATATATTTT	CASSPRTLRKASGNTIYF
few	NA	TRBJ1-1	TRBV4-1	TGCGCCAGCAGCCAAGAGACAGGGAACACTGAAGCTTTCTTT	CASSQETGNTEAFF
NA	NA	TRBJ2-7	TRBV4-1	TGCGCCAGCAGCCAAGTTTCGCTCTCCTACGAGCAGTACTTC	CASSQVSLSYEQYF
NA	NA	TRBJ2-2	TRBV27	TGTGCCAGCAAAAAGCACACCGGGGAGCTGTTTTTT	CASKKHTGELFF
once	NA	TRBJ2-2	TRBV6-5	TGTGCCAGCAGTTCCCGGGTAAGGGACACCGGGGAGCTGTTTTTT	CASSSRVRDTGELFF
NA	TRBD1	TRBJ2-2	TRBV7-2	TGTGCCAGCAGTAGGGACAGTTACACCGGGGAGCTGTTTTTT	CASSRDSYTGELFF
NA	TRBD1	TRBJ2-7	TRBV5-5	TGTGCCAGCAGTTATACAGGGGTTTCATTCAGCGAGCAGTACTTC	CASSYTGVSFSEQYF
NA	NA	TRBJ1-2	TRBV4-2	TGTGCCAGCAGCCAAGGCGGGAAGTTCGGGAAAGGTGACTATGGCTACACCTTC	CASSQGGKFGKGDYGYTF
NA	NA	TRBJ1-1	TRBV7-9	TGTGCCAGCAGCTTAAGGGTAGGGACCCAGGGACGCGAAGCTTTCTTT	CASSLRVGTQGREAFF
NA	NA	TRBJ2-7	TRBV2	TGTGCCACTTATGGCGCTTACGAGCAGTACTTC	CATYGAYEQYF
NA	NA	TRBJ2-1	TRBV19	TGTGCCAGTAGCGAGGCCTCCTACAATGAGCAGTTCTTC	CASSEASYNEQFF
once	NA	TRBJ1-4	TRBV18	TGTGCCAGCTCACCAGAGCGGCAGGGTGTTCGTGAAAAACTGTTTTTT	CASSPERQGVREKLFF
NA	TRBD1	TRBJ1-1	TRBV18	TGTGCCAGCTCCGACAGGGGCGGAGAGAACACTGAAGCTTTCTTT	CASSDRGGENTEAFF
NA	NA	TRBJ2-1	TRBV6-6	TGTGCCAGCAGTTACGGTTCCAAGGACAATGAGCAGTTCTTC	CASSYGSKDNEQFF
NA	NA	TRBJ1-1	TRBV20-1	TGCAGTGCTAGAGATGGCCACGCCTTT	CSARDGHAF
NA	TRBD2	TRBJ2-5	TRBV5-1	TGCGCCAGCAGTCCCGGGGGGGCCGGGGAGACCCAGTACTTC	CASSPGGAGETQYF
once	NA	TRBJ1-5	TRBV28	TGTGCCAGCAGTTTGGAAACAGATGGTAATCAGCCCCAGCATTTT	CASSLETDGNQPQHF
NA	NA	TRBJ1-1	TRBV5-4	TGTGCCAGCAGCTTGGCGCGGCGACAGAACACTGAAGCTTTCTTT	CASSLARRQNTEAFF
once	NA	TRBJ1-2	TRBV6-6	TGTGCCAGCAGTTATAGGGATAACTATGGCTACACCTTC	CASSYRDNYGYTF
NA	TRBD2	TRBJ2-1	TRBV10-2	TGCGCCAGCAGCCCCGCGCGGGCGGGAGGGCCCTACCGCTACAATGAGCAGTTCTTC	CASSPARAGGPYRYNEQFF
NA	TRBD1	TRBJ1-5	TRBV27	TGTGCCAGCAGTTTCGGGACAGGGCCAAATCAGCCCCAGCATTTT	CASSFGTGPNQPQHF
NA	NA	TRBJ2-3	TRBV11-2	TGTGCCAGCAGCTTACGGGGTAGCACAGATACGCAGTATTTT	CASSLRGSTDTQYF
NA	NA	TRBJ1-4	TRBV27	TGTGCCAGCAGTTTATCCCCACAGGGCGGAAAACTGTTTTTT	CASSLSPQGGKLFF
NA	NA	TRBJ2-5	TRBV6-5	TGTGCCAGCAGCCCTCCCGGACAGGGAGGGGAGACCCAGTACTTC	CASSPPGQGGETQYF
NA	TRBD2	TRBJ2-7	TRBV6-5	TGTGCCAGCAGTTACTCGAGCGGGATCGTGGGGGAGCAGTACTTC	CASSYSSGIVGEQYF
NA	TRBD1	TRBJ1-1	TRBV19	TGTGCCAGTAAAAATTCAGGGGGGTCCAACACTGAAGCTTTCTTT	CASKNSGGSNTEAFF
NA	TRBD2	TRBJ2-2	TRBV28	TGTGCCAGCGGACTAGCGGGAGGGACCGGGGAGCTGTTTTTT	CASGLAGGTGELFF
NA	TRBD1	TRBJ2-7	TRBV5-1	TGCGCCAGCAGCACCGGGACAGGGGAGTACTTC	CASSTGTGEYF
once	NA	TRBJ1-4	TRBV7-6	TGTGCCAGCAGCCCTACTCAGTGGGGATGGAATGAAAAACTGTTTTTT	CASSPTQWGWNEKLFF
NA	TRBD2	TRBJ2-3	TRBV9	TGTGCCAGCAGCTCGCCTTCCCGGGGAGGGACAGATACGCAGTATTTT	CASSSPSRGGTDTQYF
NA	TRBD1	TRBJ1-1	TRBV6-5	TGTGCCAGCAGTTACTCGACAGGGCCAATGAACACTGAAGCTTTCTTT	CASSYSTGPMNTEAFF
NA	TRBD1	TRBJ1-2	TRBV7-9	TGTGCCAGCAGCCAAGGGACAGACTATGGCTACACCTTC	CASSQGTDYGYTF
NA	TRBD2	TRBJ2-2	TRBV7-2	TGTGCCAGCAGCTTAGGACTAGCGGGGTCCGCGAACACCGGGGAGCTGTTTTTT	CASSLGLAGSANTGELFF
few	NA	TRBJ1-1	TRBV5-4	TGTGCCAGCAGGACCCAGGGGGAAGCTTTCTTT	CASRTQGEAFF
NA	NA	TRBJ1-5	TRBV5-1	TGCGCCAGCAGCATCACCAGCAATCAGCCCCAGCATTTT	CASSITSNQPQHF
few	NA	TRBJ2-6	TRBV9	TGTGCCAGCAGCGTCTCTCCGTCCCCATCGAGGGCCAACGTCCTGACTTTC	CASSVSPSPSRANVLTF
NA	NA	TRBJ2-7	TRBV5-6	TGTGCCAGCAGCTTGTCCGTCTACGAGCAGTACTTC	CASSLSVYEQYF
once	TRBD2	TRBJ2-7	TRBV18	TGTGCCAGCTCACCTGTAGCGGGAGGTACCTACGAGCAGTACTTC	CASSPVAGGTYEQYF
NA	TRBD1	TRBJ2-7	TRBV5-1	TGCGCCAGCAGCTTATCTCGACAGGGGGGCCCCTACGAGCAGTACTTC	CASSLSRQGGPYEQYF
NA	NA	TRBJ2-7	TRBV5-1	TGCGCCAGCAGCTTGGAGGGCTACGAGCAGTACTTC	CASSLEGYEQYF
NA	NA	TRBJ1-2	TRBV9	TGTGCCAGCAGCGTAGGGGGGGTAGGCTACACCTTC	CASSVGGVGYTF
NA	NA	TRBJ2-2	TRBV5-1	TGCGCCAGCAGCTTGGGCGTGAGGAGGGGAGAGTATTTGAGTGCCGGGGAGCTGTTTTTT	CASSLGVRRGEYLSAGELFF
NA	TRBD1	TRBJ2-1	TRBV10-1	TGCGCCAGCATCCAACAGGGGATGCATGAGCAGTTCTTC	CASIQQGMHEQFF
NA	NA	TRBJ2-7	TRBV5-5	TGTGCCAGCAGCTTTTTAAACGAGCAGTACTTC	CASSFLNEQYF
NA	TRBD1	TRBJ1-2	TRBV5-6	TGTGCCAGCAGCTCCCAACAGACAGGGTCCAACTATGGCTACACCTTC	CASSSQQTGSNYGYTF
NA	NA	TRBJ2-5	TRBV11-2	TGTGCCAGCAGCTTAGGACGGGGAGTCCAAGAGACCCAGTACTTC	CASSLGRGVQETQYF
NA	TRBD1	TRBJ2-7	TRBV5-1	TGCGCCAGCAGCTTGGGGGACAGGGGGCGCGGCGAGCAGTACTTC	CASSLGDRGRGEQYF
NA	TRBD2	TRBJ2-7	TRBV18	TGTGCCAGCTCACGAATGGGAGGGATAAACTACGAGCAGTACTTC	CASSRMGGINYEQYF